This T cell receptor beta chain was captured in a study of post-analysis software for immune sequencing data. Findings of the study overall: TRBV segments more frequent in patients than in controls numbered about 5 and included TRBV5-6, TRBV5-1 and TRBV20-1. Controls' normalized Chao1 diversity significantly exceeded that of multiple sclerosis patients. F measure grouped same-batch samples tightly together.

This clonotype was counted only a few times. Its matching antigen is unknown. CDR1 MNHEY and CDR2 SVGAGI come from the germline V gene. V was pared by 7 bases and J by 8 bases, with 20 bases between. The CDR3 is 14 residues long. Unique molecular identifiers were carried by the TCR beta cDNA libraries. MiXCR, run by TCRdb on the PCR reads, gives a single entry per CDR3 protein. The top ten hold under 7% of the sample, which has about 540,000 distinct CDR3 sequences, 30% to 40% seen once. The chain carries TRBV6-5 and TRBJ1-2; the D is unclear. The TCR originated in a girl between 2 and 17 years old with multiple sclerosis. Sequenced material: blood. DNA for the CDR3: TGTGCCAGCATGGTATGGGAAGCGAGGGTAGGCTACACCTTC. This encodes CASMVWEARVGYTF.